This entry lists 25 T cell receptor beta chains sequenced from one sample in a study of shared clonotypes between healthy human individuals. Some clones are missing from TCRdb's copy, which holds only in-frame ones; the method was immunoSEQ multiplex PCR. The sample lists millions of clones, just over 90% seen once, with 0.39% in the top ten. The sequenced material came from naive CD4+ T cells from PBMCs. This sample's subset: CD45RA+ positively selected. All receptors derive from a man aged 18 to 30 in good health. Some clones in this sample may be carry-over from other donors' samples.

The chain is built from TRBV6-1 and TRBJ2-5, with D possibly TRBD2 on 6 matching bases. From germline, CDR1 is MNHNS and CDR2 SASEGT. V gave up 4 bases and J gave up 7 bases, with 10 bases separating them. This CDR3 spans 12 amino acids. CDR3 in amino acids: CASSGAGSTQYF. The CDR3 DNA sequence: TGTGCCAGCAGTGGGGCGGGGTCGACCCAGTACTTC.

The chain couples TRBV7-8 to TRBJ2-7; D may match TRBD1 or TRBD2 (5 bases each). The germline V gene has CDR1 SGHVS and CDR2 FQNEAQ. Trimming shortened V by 5 bases and J by 2 bases, and 25 bases separated the two germline ends. This CDR3 spans 18 amino acids. The CDR3 is CASSIRLPNRRYTYEQYF. As DNA, the CDR3 is TGTGCCAGCAGCATTCGATTACCTAACAGGAGGTACACCTACGAGCAGTACTTC.

This clone has just a few counts. The same CDR3 arises from other DNA sequences in this sample as well. The chain employs TRBV15 and TRBJ2-5; D is possibly TRBD1 (6 bases). V lost 1 base to trimming and J lost 5 bases, with 8 bases between them. The germline V gene encodes CDR1 LNHNV and CDR2 YYDKDF (reference sequence). This CDR3 contains 13 residues. CDR3 in DNA: TGTGCCACCAGCAGAGGGGGGCGGGAGACCCAGTACTTC. Protein sequence: CATSRGGRETQYF.

V usage is TRBV7-3 and J usage is TRBJ2-5; 8 nucleotides match TRBD2. Germline V lookup: CDR1 SGHTA, CDR2 FQGTGA. This CDR3 spans 16 amino acids. The V gene end was trimmed by 8 bases and the J gene end by 1 base; junction bases not matched to a gene: 12. CDR3 nucleotide sequence: TGTGCCAGCTCGTTGGGGGTACTAGCGGCCCAAGAGACCCAGTACTTC. This translates into CASSLGVLAAQETQYF.

The chain carries TRBV29-1 and TRBJ1-2; D perhaps matches TRBD1 (6 bases). Germline V gene sequence: CDR1 SQVTM, CDR2 ANQGSEA. Trimming removed 0 bases from V and 5 bases from J, with 22 bases in between. The CDR3 has 17 amino acids. The CDR3 DNA reads TGCAGCGTTGAAGATGTGAGCGGGACAACCGAAGGGTATGGCTACACCTTC. It translates to CSVEDVSGTTEGYGYTF.

The chain uses TRBV6-1 and TRBJ2-1; either TRBD1 or TRBD2 may supply D (6 bases each). The V end lost 10 bases, the J end lost 12 bases, and 25 bases lay between the germline ends. The germline gives CDR1 MNHNS, CDR2 SASEGT. The CDR3 length is 14 residues. In DNA form, the CDR3 reads TGTGCCACCTCTAATGCGGGACAACTACGGGGGCAGTTCTTC. Protein product: CATSNAGQLRGQFF.

The rearrangement uses TRBV15 and TRBJ1-4; no clear D. Between the trimmed V and J ends, which lost 5 bases and 5 bases, there was a span of 12 bases. CDR1 and CDR2 (germline): LNHNV, YYDKDF (reference sequence). CDR3 length equals 14 residues. CDR3 sequence reads: CATSPARANEKLFF. CDR3 DNA: TGTGCCACCAGCCCAGCGCGGGCAAATGAAAAACTGTTTTTT.

There are a few counts of this clone. V is TRBV9 and J is TRBJ1-3; the D is unclear. CDR1 SGDLS and CDR2 YYNGEE come from the germline V gene. Trimming shortened V by 4 bases and J by 4 bases, and 6 bases separated the two germline ends. The CDR3 is made up of 12 amino acids. CDR3 nucleotide sequence: TGTGCCAGCAGCCCGGACGGAAACACCATATATTTT. Its translation is CASSPDGNTIYF.

This chain connects TRBV7-9 to TRBJ1-3; no definite D call. With 1 base removed from V and 4 bases from J, the gap between germline ends came to 11 bases. Looked up from germline, CDR1 is SEHNR and CDR2 is FQNEAQ (reference sequence). CDR3 size: 15 residues. Here the CDR3 reads CASSLGPLLGNTIYF. The CDR3 DNA reads TGTGCCAGCAGCTTAGGTCCCCTCCTGGGAAACACCATATATTTT.

This chain uses TRBV18 with TRBJ2-7; the D is unclear. V gave up 6 bases and J gave up 5 bases, with 20 bases separating them. In germline, CDR1 is KGHSH, CDR2 LQKENI. This CDR3 spans 15 amino acids. The CDR3 DNA sequence: TGTGCCAGCTCCCAATCCCCCCAGGATACCCACGAGCAGTACTTC. This encodes CASSQSPQDTHEQYF.

In this sample, this clone turned up once. The chain combines TRBV11-3 with TRBJ2-7, with 10 positions matching TRBD2. The germline CDR1 and CDR2 sequences are SGHNT and YENEEA. Trimming at V came to 5 bases and at J to 5 bases, leaving 6 bases not matched to a gene. CDR3 size: 14 residues. CDR3 nucleotides: TGTGCCAGCAGCCCTAGCGGGAGTCTGGACGAGCAGTACTTC. Translation: CASSPSGSLDEQYF.

The rearrangement uses TRBV28 and TRBJ1-3; TRBD1 agrees at 7 bases. The CDR3 runs 15 residues. Germline V gives CDR1 MDHEN, CDR2 SYDVKM. Trimming took 1 base from V and 7 from J; bases not matched to a gene: 7. This CDR3 is CASSLYTTGRNTIYF. The CDR3 DNA sequence: TGTGCCAGCAGTTTATACACGACAGGGAGGAACACCATATATTTT.

The table lists this clone with a count of one. The chain combines TRBV5-8 with TRBJ1-5; no firm D call. The V gene's germline CDR1 is SGHTS and CDR2 YDEGEE. There are 17 residues in the CDR3. The V end lost 4 bases, the J end lost 0 bases, and 17 bases lay between the germline ends. The CDR3 sequence: CASSLTGSSDSNQPQHF. CDR3 nucleotide sequence: TGTGCCAGCAGCCTAACTGGGAGCAGCGATAGCAATCAGCCCCAGCATTTT.

This clone was observed a few times. The V call is TRBV15, the J call TRBJ1-5, with a possible D match to TRBD1 (5 bases). The CDR3 is 14 amino acids. V was cut by 4 bases and J by 4 bases, with 11 bases left in between. CDR1 is LNHNV, CDR2 YYDKDF, per germline (reference sequence). The DNA of the CDR3 is TGTGCCACCAGCAAGGGGCAGCCAAATCAGCCCCAGCATTTT. Translating gives CATSKGQPNQPQHF. Full variable domain (rest looked up from reference TRBV15 and TRBJ1-5): DAMVIQNPRYQVTQFGKPVTLSCSQTLNHNVMYWYQQKSSQAPKLLFHYYDKDFNNEADTPDNFQSRRPNTSFCFLDIRSPGLGDTAMYLCATSKGQPNQPQHFGDGTRLSIL.

This clone appeared once. In DNA form, the CDR3 reads TGTGCCAGCAGCCTAATTCGAGGGAGTGAAGCTTTCTTT. This translates into CASSLIRGSEAFF. The V gene is TRBV11-3, the J gene TRBJ1-1; D unresolved. The CDR3 runs to 13 residues. Germline V lookup: CDR1 SGHNT, CDR2 YENEEA. Trimming took 5 bases from V and 7 from J, leaving 14 bases between them.

This clone was detected only once. The chain has TRBV7-2 and TRBJ1-5; unclear D gene. Germline loops: CDR1 SGHTA, CDR2 FQGNSA. The CDR3 has 12 residues. The V end was cut by 4 bases, the J end by 6 bases, with 7 bases between. Written as DNA, the CDR3 is TGTGCCAGCAGCTCCGGGGTTCAGCCCCAGCATTTT. Amino acid sequence: CASSSGVQPQHF.

V is TRBV5-4 and J is TRBJ2-5; D not certain. The CDR3 length is 15 residues. From germline, CDR1 is SGHNT and CDR2 YYREEE (reference sequence). V was cut by 4 bases and J by 3 bases, with 16 bases left in between. The CDR3, as DNA: TGTGCCAGCAGCCCCACCTGGACCGAAGAAGAGACCCAGTACTTC. This sequence encodes CASSPTWTEEETQYF.

This chain links TRBV5-1 with TRBJ1-1, with D hard to call. Germline values: CDR1 SGHRS, CDR2 YFSETQ. The CDR3 extends over 15 amino acids. Trimming removed 4 bases from V and 1 base from J, with 14 bases in between. The CDR3 DNA is TGCGCCAGCAGCCTTACCGGGAGCTCGAACACTGAAGCTTTCTTT. This sequence encodes CASSLTGSSNTEAFF.

The chain joins TRBV27 to TRBJ1-5; the D is unclear. CDR1 and CDR2 from the germline V gene are MNHEY and SMNVEV (reference sequence). Trimming removed 5 bases from V and 3 bases from J, with 14 bases in between. The CDR3 extends over 15 amino acids. DNA of the CDR3: TGTGCCAGCAGTGCCGGAGCCAACCTCAATCAGCCCCAGCATTTT. Protein sequence: CASSAGANLNQPQHF.

This chain connects TRBV6-1 to TRBJ1-3; D uncertain. The germline CDR1 and CDR2 sequences are MNHNS and SASEGT. Trimming took 7 bases from V and 0 from J, leaving 13 bases between them. The CDR3 is 15 residues long. Here the CDR3 reads CASTLTVISGNTIYF. Written as DNA, the CDR3 is TGTGCCAGCACCCTAACAGTAATCTCTGGAAACACCATATATTTT.

This clone was seen only a few times. Additional DNA sequences in this sample encode the identical CDR3. The V call is TRBV7-9, the J call TRBJ2-3; D ambiguous. This CDR3 comprises 12 residues. In germline, CDR1 is SEHNR, CDR2 FQNEAQ (reference sequence). Trimming pared 2 bases from V and 2 bases from J, leaving 2 bases between. CDR3 loop: CASSLITDTQYF. The CDR3 coding sequence is TGTGCCAGCAGCTTAATCACAGATACGCAGTATTTT.

The rearrangement joins TRBV28 to TRBJ2-7; 8 bases agree with TRBD2. In germline, CDR1 is MDHEN, CDR2 SYDVKM. This CDR3 comprises 17 residues. The J segment lost 3 bases and the V segment lost 6 bases, leaving 16 bases of the junction unmatched. CDR3 sequence (DNA): TGTGCCAGCAGCCCCAGAACGGGCGGGAGGCCTCACTACGAGCAGTACTTC. Amino acids: CASSPRTGGRPHYEQYF.

Concerning this clone: Distinct nucleotide sequences in the sample also encode this CDR3. The chain links TRBV28 to TRBJ2-7, with D hard to call. The CDR3 totals 11 residues. CDR1 MDHEN and CDR2 SYDVKM come from the germline V gene. V lost 4 bases to trimming and J lost 2 bases, with 3 bases between them. CDR3 nucleotide sequence: TGTGCCAGCAGTTCCCCCTACGAGCAGTACTTC. Translated: CASSSPYEQYF.

This chain links TRBV11-2 with TRBJ2-1, with 9 bases matching TRBD2. V was pared by 1 base and J by 9 bases, with 10 bases of the junction left unmatched. The germline V gene has CDR1 SGHAT and CDR2 FQNNGV. The CDR3 contains 16 residues. CDR3 region: CASSLVTSGHITEQFF. The DNA for the CDR3 is TGTGCCAGCAGCTTAGTAACTAGCGGGCATATCACTGAGCAGTTCTTC.

The chain joins TRBV5-1 to TRBJ2-2; 9 bases fit TRBD1. The length of the CDR3 is 16 residues. J gave up 7 bases and V 5 bases, and 12 bases lay outside the gene matches. Germline values: CDR1 SGHRS, CDR2 YFSETQ. DNA for the CDR3: TGCGCCAGCAGGGGGGACAGGGTTAAGGAAGTCGGGGAGCTGTTTTTT. This encodes CASRGDRVKEVGELFF.